This is a list of T cell receptor beta chains from one sample in a study of OX40 agonist ivuxolimab in advanced cancers. Generated by immunoSEQ multiplex PCR, the TCRdb table keeps only in-frame clones and is missing some. The sample includes 55,000 to 80,000 clones, around nine tenths of them seen just once. The sample in question was CD4+ or CD8+ T cells sorted from blood, obtained in a trial of the OX40 agonist ivuxolimab. The receptors derive from an adult with an advanced solid tumor such as melanoma, head and neck, liver or kidney cancer. Each CDR3 is given with its conserved first and last residue. A D gene is named only where the DNA matches it firmly. For some rows the clone size is stated as once, few or many, or as a class when expanded; others skip it.

j_gene: TRBJ1-1; abundance: NA; d_gene: TRBD1; v_gene: TRBV5-6; CDR3aa: CASSYAGTAGQAFF; CDR3nt: TGTGCCAGCAGCTACGCCGGGACAGCGGGTCAAGCTTTCTTT
j_gene: TRBJ1-1; abundance: NA; d_gene: TRBD1; v_gene: TRBV6-1; CDR3aa: CASSEAGQSYEAFF; CDR3nt: TGTGCCAGCAGTGAAGCGGGACAGAGTTATGAAGCTTTCTTT
j_gene: TRBJ2-5; abundance: NA; d_gene: TRBD1; v_gene: TRBV2; CDR3aa: CASEGQGFKTQYF; CDR3nt: TGTGCCAGCGAGGGACAGGGGTTTAAGACCCAGTACTTC
j_gene: TRBJ2-5; abundance: NA; d_gene: NA; v_gene: TRBV6-1; CDR3aa: CASIEGGLRETQYF; CDR3nt: TGTGCCAGCATCGAGGGGGGGCTTAGGGAGACCCAGTACTTC
j_gene: TRBJ2-7; abundance: NA; d_gene: NA; v_gene: TRBV7-6; CDR3aa: CASGSSYEQYF; CDR3nt: TGTGCCAGCGGCAGTTCCTACGAGCAGTACTTC
j_gene: TRBJ1-5; abundance: NA; d_gene: NA; v_gene: TRBV5-5; CDR3aa: CASSLDGEGRQPQHF; CDR3nt: TGTGCCAGCAGCTTGGATGGGGAGGGTAGGCAGCCCCAGCATTTT
j_gene: TRBJ2-7; abundance: NA; d_gene: NA; v_gene: TRBV28; CDR3aa: CASSSASSYEQYF; CDR3nt: TGTGCCAGCAGTTCCGCGAGCTCCTACGAGCAGTACTTC
j_gene: TRBJ1-4; abundance: NA; d_gene: NA; v_gene: TRBV5-4; CDR3aa: CASNSKGGDEKLFF; CDR3nt: TGTGCCAGCAACTCAAAAGGAGGAGATGAAAAACTGTTTTTT
j_gene: TRBJ2-4; abundance: NA; d_gene: TRBD1; v_gene: TRBV5-1; CDR3aa: CASSFQGDRANIQYF; CDR3nt: TGCGCCAGCAGCTTCCAAGGGGACAGGGCCAACATTCAGTACTTC
j_gene: TRBJ1-4; abundance: NA; d_gene: NA; v_gene: TRBV6-5; CDR3aa: CASSYRGGDEKLFF; CDR3nt: TGTGCCAGCAGTTACAGGGGGGGGGATGAAAAACTGTTTTTT
j_gene: TRBJ2-1; abundance: NA; d_gene: TRBD2; v_gene: TRBV18; CDR3aa: CASSTASGLAGREFF; CDR3nt: TGTGCCAGCTCGACGGCTTCGGGACTAGCGGGTCGGGAGTTCTTC
j_gene: TRBJ1-3; abundance: NA; d_gene: TRBD1; v_gene: TRBV5-1; CDR3aa: CASSLIPGQGANTIYF; CDR3nt: TGCGCCAGCAGCTTGATACCGGGACAGGGGGCGAACACCATATATTTT
j_gene: TRBJ2-7; abundance: NA; d_gene: NA; v_gene: TRBV28; CDR3aa: CASSFAGTQSYEQYF; CDR3nt: TGTGCCAGCAGTTTCGCCGGGACACAAAGCTACGAGCAGTACTTC
j_gene: TRBJ1-1; abundance: NA; d_gene: TRBD1; v_gene: TRBV10-3; CDR3aa: CAISKGQSNAEAFF; CDR3nt: TGTGCCATCAGCAAGGGACAGTCGAACGCTGAAGCTTTCTTT
j_gene: TRBJ2-1; abundance: NA; d_gene: NA; v_gene: TRBV5-1; CDR3aa: CASSLVWDSYNEQFF; CDR3nt: TGCGCCAGCAGCTTGGTTTGGGACTCATACAATGAGCAGTTCTTC
j_gene: TRBJ2-4; abundance: once; d_gene: NA; v_gene: TRBV4-1; CDR3aa: CASSQEGGYGNIQYF; CDR3nt: TGCGCCAGCAGCCAAGAGGGGGGTTATGGAAACATTCAGTACTTC
j_gene: TRBJ1-4; abundance: once; d_gene: TRBD1; v_gene: TRBV5-6; CDR3aa: CASSASGTGSEKLFF; CDR3nt: TGTGCCAGCAGCGCCTCCGGGACAGGGTCCGAAAAACTGTTTTTT
j_gene: TRBJ2-6; abundance: NA; d_gene: NA; v_gene: TRBV11-3; CDR3aa: CASSLNSGANVLTF; CDR3nt: TGTGCCAGCAGCCTCAACTCTGGGGCCAACGTCCTGACTTTC
j_gene: TRBJ2-3; abundance: NA; d_gene: NA; v_gene: TRBV9; CDR3aa: CASSVAGRGDTQYF; CDR3nt: TGTGCCAGCAGCGTAGCGGGGAGAGGCGATACGCAGTATTTT
j_gene: TRBJ2-5; abundance: NA; d_gene: TRBD2; v_gene: TRBV6-6; CDR3aa: CASSQTSGRAVKTQYF; CDR3nt: TGTGCCAGCAGCCAGACTAGCGGGAGGGCCGTTAAGACCCAGTACTTC
j_gene: TRBJ2-7; abundance: NA; d_gene: TRBD1; v_gene: TRBV5-6; CDR3aa: CASSLLRTGLFSYEQYF; CDR3nt: TGTGCCAGCAGCTTGCTCCGGACAGGTCTATTCTCCTACGAGCAGTACTTC
j_gene: TRBJ2-7; abundance: NA; d_gene: TRBD1; v_gene: TRBV5-1; CDR3aa: CASSPTGGTYEQYF; CDR3nt: TGCGCCAGCAGCCCGACAGGGGGAACCTACGAGCAGTACTTC
j_gene: TRBJ1-3; abundance: few; d_gene: NA; v_gene: TRBV30; CDR3aa: CAWSVTGGNTIYF; CDR3nt: TGTGCCTGGAGTGTAACAGGTGGAAACACCATATATTTT
j_gene: TRBJ2-7; abundance: NA; d_gene: NA; v_gene: TRBV6-5; CDR3aa: CASSEWTVGQYF; CDR3nt: TGTGCCAGCAGTGAATGGACAGTCGGGCAGTACTTC
j_gene: TRBJ1-1; abundance: NA; d_gene: NA; v_gene: TRBV6-5; CDR3aa: CASSPSGGRGTEAFF; CDR3nt: TGTGCCAGCAGCCCATCGGGTGGGAGGGGCACTGAAGCTTTCTTT
j_gene: TRBJ1-6; abundance: NA; d_gene: NA; v_gene: TRBV25-1; CDR3aa: CASTSSYNSPLHF; CDR3nt: TGTGCCAGCACGAGCTCCTATAATTCACCCCTCCACTTT
j_gene: TRBJ2-1; abundance: NA; d_gene: TRBD2; v_gene: TRBV28; CDR3aa: CASSNPSGSNNEQFF; CDR3nt: TGTGCCAGCAGCAATCCTAGCGGGAGTAACAATGAGCAGTTCTTC
j_gene: TRBJ1-6; abundance: NA; d_gene: NA; v_gene: TRBV30; CDR3aa: CAWTKRTVYNSPLHF; CDR3nt: TGTGCCTGGACTAAAAGAACGGTATACAATTCACCCCTCCACTTT
j_gene: TRBJ2-7; abundance: NA; d_gene: NA; v_gene: TRBV20-1; CDR3aa: CSGEGAYEQYF; CDR3nt: TGCAGTGGGGAGGGGGCCTACGAGCAGTACTTC
j_gene: TRBJ1-6; abundance: NA; d_gene: TRBD1; v_gene: TRBV6-5; CDR3aa: CASSYSGDRDSPLHF; CDR3nt: TGTGCCAGCAGTTACTCTGGGGACAGAGATTCACCCCTCCACTTT
j_gene: TRBJ2-3; abundance: NA; d_gene: NA; v_gene: TRBV6-6; CDR3aa: CASSYSSGSGDTQYF; CDR3nt: TGTGCCAGCAGTTACTCGTCCGGGAGTGGGGATACGCAGTATTTT
j_gene: TRBJ1-2; abundance: NA; d_gene: NA; v_gene: TRBV4-1; CDR3aa: CASSQEGDGTYYGYTF; CDR3nt: TGCGCCAGCAGCCAAGAAGGCGATGGAACCTACTATGGCTACACCTTC
j_gene: TRBJ1-1; abundance: few; d_gene: NA; v_gene: TRBV29-1; CDR3aa: CSVGQAGLAAFF; CDR3nt: TGCAGCGTTGGACAGGCGGGTTTGGCAGCTTTCTTT
j_gene: TRBJ2-1; abundance: once; d_gene: NA; v_gene: TRBV14; CDR3aa: CASSPGSAPYNEQFF; CDR3nt: TGTGCCAGCAGCCCAGGTTCTGCCCCCTACAATGAGCAGTTCTTC
j_gene: TRBJ1-1; abundance: NA; d_gene: NA; v_gene: TRBV11-2; CDR3aa: CASSLQITGFF; CDR3nt: TGTGCCAGCAGCCTCCAAATCACAGGATTCTTT
j_gene: TRBJ1-1; abundance: NA; d_gene: NA; v_gene: TRBV30; CDR3aa: CAWNRGLNTEAFF; CDR3nt: TGTGCCTGGAATAGGGGCTTGAACACTGAAGCTTTCTTT
j_gene: TRBJ1-2; abundance: many; d_gene: NA; v_gene: TRBV28; CDR3aa: CASSFAGTTNYGYTF; CDR3nt: TGTGCCAGCAGTTTCGCGGGGACAACTAACTATGGCTACACCTTC
j_gene: TRBJ2-1; abundance: NA; d_gene: NA; v_gene: TRBV18; CDR3aa: CATQTQSYNEQFF; CDR3nt: TGTGCCACCCAAACCCAGTCCTACAATGAGCAGTTCTTC
j_gene: TRBJ2-7; abundance: NA; d_gene: NA; v_gene: TRBV6-5; CDR3aa: CASSPEGRHEQYF; CDR3nt: TGTGCCAGCAGCCCCGAGGGGCGGCACGAGCAGTACTTC
j_gene: TRBJ2-5; abundance: NA; d_gene: TRBD2; v_gene: TRBV15; CDR3aa: CATSRDGGGAQETQYF; CDR3nt: TGTGCCACCAGCAGAGATGGCGGGGGGGCCCAAGAGACCCAGTACTTC
j_gene: TRBJ1-1; abundance: NA; d_gene: NA; v_gene: TRBV6-1; CDR3aa: CASSVRGKNTEAFF; CDR3nt: TGTGCCAGCAGTGTAAGGGGGAAGAACACTGAAGCTTTCTTT
j_gene: TRBJ1-2; abundance: NA; d_gene: NA; v_gene: TRBV11-2; CDR3aa: CASSPILGGTSYGYTF; CDR3nt: TGTGCCAGCAGCCCCATTTTAGGGGGAACCTCCTATGGCTACACCTTC
j_gene: TRBJ2-7; abundance: NA; d_gene: NA; v_gene: TRBV28; CDR3aa: CAISGRAYEQYF; CDR3nt: TGTGCCATCTCCGGTCGGGCGTACGAGCAGTACTTC
j_gene: TRBJ2-1; abundance: NA; d_gene: TRBD1; v_gene: TRBV18; CDR3aa: CASSPRTGDLNEQFF; CDR3nt: TGTGCCAGCTCACCACGCACAGGGGACCTCAATGAGCAGTTCTTC
j_gene: TRBJ1-2; abundance: NA; d_gene: NA; v_gene: TRBV6-5; CDR3aa: CASSYSRTVGSGYTF; CDR3nt: TGTGCCAGCAGTTACTCCAGAACAGTTGGATCTGGCTACACCTTC
j_gene: TRBJ2-5; abundance: NA; d_gene: NA; v_gene: TRBV7-8; CDR3aa: CASTRGARETQYF; CDR3nt: TGTGCCAGCACCAGGGGGGCACGAGAGACCCAGTACTTC
j_gene: TRBJ1-2; abundance: NA; d_gene: NA; v_gene: TRBV4-2; CDR3aa: CASSQDFAGQGGYTF; CDR3nt: TGTGCCAGCAGCCAAGATTTTGCAGGGCAGGGTGGCTACACCTTC
j_gene: TRBJ2-2; abundance: NA; d_gene: NA; v_gene: TRBV5-1; CDR3aa: CASRREMNSGELFF; CDR3nt: TGCGCCAGCCGAAGGGAGATGAACTCCGGGGAGCTGTTTTTT
j_gene: TRBJ2-7; abundance: NA; d_gene: NA; v_gene: TRBV28; CDR3aa: CASVSPSAPLAYF; CDR3nt: TGTGCCAGCGTATCACCTAGCGCCCCCCTAGCGTACTTC
j_gene: TRBJ2-2; abundance: NA; d_gene: TRBD2; v_gene: TRBV11-3; CDR3aa: CASRASGSSAGELFF; CDR3nt: TGTGCCAGCAGGGCTAGCGGGAGCAGTGCCGGGGAGCTGTTTTTT
j_gene: TRBJ2-7; abundance: NA; d_gene: NA; v_gene: TRBV2; CDR3aa: CASNRVPPATYEQYF; CDR3nt: TGTGCCAGCAACCGCGTTCCACCAGCCACCTACGAGCAGTACTTC
j_gene: TRBJ2-3; abundance: NA; d_gene: NA; v_gene: TRBV7-2; CDR3aa: CASSLWRFTDTQYF; CDR3nt: TGTGCCAGCAGCTTATGGCGATTCACAGATACGCAGTATTTT
j_gene: TRBJ2-7; abundance: NA; d_gene: TRBD2; v_gene: TRBV6-5; CDR3aa: CASRFIAGESYEQYF; CDR3nt: TGTGCCAGCAGATTCATAGCGGGAGAGTCCTACGAGCAGTACTTC
j_gene: TRBJ1-6; abundance: NA; d_gene: NA; v_gene: TRBV6-1; CDR3aa: CASSELREYNSPLHF; CDR3nt: TGTGCCAGCAGTGAATTGAGGGAGTACAATTCACCCCTCCACTTT
j_gene: TRBJ2-2; abundance: NA; d_gene: NA; v_gene: TRBV28; CDR3aa: CASSFGGKDTGELFF; CDR3nt: TGTGCCAGCAGTTTCGGAGGGAAGGACACCGGGGAGCTGTTTTTT
j_gene: TRBJ2-7; abundance: once; d_gene: TRBD2; v_gene: TRBV10-3; CDR3aa: CAISRLAGVPYEQYF; CDR3nt: TGTGCCATCAGCCGTCTAGCGGGAGTTCCCTACGAGCAGTACTTC
j_gene: TRBJ2-2; abundance: NA; d_gene: NA; v_gene: TRBV2; CDR3aa: CASSDGGRGGTGELFF; CDR3nt: TGTGCCAGCAGTGACGGAGGAAGGGGCGGCACCGGGGAGCTGTTTTTT
j_gene: TRBJ2-7; abundance: NA; d_gene: TRBD2; v_gene: TRBV6-5; CDR3aa: CATRGLAGTYEQYF; CDR3nt: TGTGCCACCAGAGGACTAGCGGGAACCTACGAGCAGTACTTC
j_gene: TRBJ1-5; abundance: NA; d_gene: TRBD1; v_gene: TRBV27; CDR3aa: CASSLRGPEPQHF; CDR3nt: TGTGCCAGCAGTTTAAGGGGGCCGGAGCCCCAGCATTTT
j_gene: TRBJ1-2; abundance: NA; d_gene: NA; v_gene: TRBV4-2; CDR3aa: CASRQEGRDYGYTF; CDR3nt: TGTGCCAGCAGACAAGAGGGCAGAGACTATGGCTACACCTTC